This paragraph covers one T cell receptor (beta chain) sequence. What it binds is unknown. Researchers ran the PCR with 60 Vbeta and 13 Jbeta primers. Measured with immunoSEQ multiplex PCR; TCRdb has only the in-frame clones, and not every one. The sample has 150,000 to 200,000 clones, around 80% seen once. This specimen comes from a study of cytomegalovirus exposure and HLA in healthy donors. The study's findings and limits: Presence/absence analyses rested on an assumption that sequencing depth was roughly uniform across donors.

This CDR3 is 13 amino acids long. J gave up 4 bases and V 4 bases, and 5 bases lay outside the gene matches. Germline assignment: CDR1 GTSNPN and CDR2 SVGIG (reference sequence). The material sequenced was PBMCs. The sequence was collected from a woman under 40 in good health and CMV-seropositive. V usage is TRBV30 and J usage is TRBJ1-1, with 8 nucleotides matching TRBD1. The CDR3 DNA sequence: TGTGCCTGGACAGGGGGCTTGGGCACTGAAGCTTTCTTT. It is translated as CAWTGGLGTEAFF.